This TCR beta chain was obtained from a study of blood T cells in healthy people across ages. CDR3 length: 13 residues. V lost 0 bases and J lost 5, with 8 bases in between. Germline V CDR1 and CDR2: DFQATT, SNEGSKA (reference sequence). Study conclusions and caveats: Among long-lived donors, naive CD4+ cells were more numerous and diversity higher than in aged donors. Roughly linearly, TCR beta diversity per million T cells fell as age increased.

Sample-barcoded 5' priming and a J-beta primer mix drove a second PCR of about 6 to 12 cycles. TCRdb fed the 5' RACE reads into MiXCR, producing one record per CDR3 protein. The sample has more than 1.4 million distinct CDR3 sequences; 40% to 50% are singletons. About this clonotype: Its antigen is unidentified.

The receptor's source is a woman in her late teens or twenties in good health. This chain connects TRBV20-1 to TRBJ2-1; a possible D gene is TRBD2 (6 bases). The sample comprised blood. CDR3 nucleotide sequence: TGCAGTGCTAGAGAAGGAGGGAACAATGAGCAGTTCTTC. Amino acid sequence: CSAREGGNNEQFF.